These 17 T cell receptor beta chains were all obtained from the same sample, sequenced in a study of shared clonotypes between healthy human individuals. Sequencing used immunoSEQ multiplex PCR; TCRdb keeps in-frame clones, though not all of them. The profile shows under 200,000 clones, around 93% of them singletons. The sequenced sample was naive CD4+ T cells sorted from blood. Subset defined: CD45RA+ positively selected. The receptor set was obtained from a woman in her 30s in good health.

The chain links TRBV19 to TRBJ1-1; D not resolved. This CDR3 is 15 amino acids long. Germline-derived CDR1 and CDR2 are LNHDA and SQIVND (reference sequence). The germline V and J ends were trimmed by 3 bases and 1 base, with 12 bases remaining between them. This CDR3 is CASSIMAGRNTEAFF. The CDR3 DNA reads as TGTGCCAGTAGTATCATGGCAGGAAGGAACACTGAAGCTTTCTTT. Variable domain in full (rest from reference TRBV19 and TRBJ1-1): DGGITQSPKYLFRKEGQNVTLSCEQNLNHDAMYWYRQDPGQGLRLIYYSQIVNDFQKGDIAEGYSVSREKKESFPLTVTSAQKNPTAFYLCASSIMAGRNTEAFFGQGTRLTVV.

In its sample, this clone was seen once. The rearrangement joins TRBV5-1 to TRBJ2-5; 9 nucleotides agree with TRBD1. The last part of the DNA fits TRBJ2-7 better; the J call may be wrong. The germline V gene has CDR1 SGHRS and CDR2 YFSETQ. The CDR3 is made up of 13 amino acids. This CDR3 is CASSETGGYEQYF. In nucleotides, the CDR3 is TGCGCCAGCAGCGAGACAGGGGGCTACGAGCAGTACTTC.

This chain uses TRBV5-4 with TRBJ2-7; the match to TRBD1 covers 9 bases. The V segment lost 0 bases and the J segment 2 bases; nucleotides outside the gene matches: 0. The CDR3 length is 14 residues. The germline V gene encodes CDR1 SGHNT and CDR2 YYREEE (reference sequence). CDR3: CASSLGQGAYEQYF. The DNA of the CDR3 is TGTGCCAGCAGCTTGGGACAGGGGGCCTACGAGCAGTACTTC.

A single count supports this clone. This rearrangement joins TRBV5-1 to TRBJ2-7; 7 positions agree with TRBD2. CDR1 and CDR2 from the germline V gene are SGHRS and YFSETQ. Trimming at V came to 0 bases and at J to 7 bases, leaving 7 bases not matched to a gene. The CDR3 contains 14 residues. The CDR3, as DNA: TGCGCCAGCAGCTTGGGACTAGCATCGGGAGAGCAGTACTTC. It specifies CASSLGLASGEQYF.

The rearrangement joins TRBV10-3 to TRBJ2-7, with no clear D. The CDR3 length is 12 residues. Germline assignment: CDR1 ENHRY and CDR2 SYGVKD. Trimming pared 2 bases from V and 3 bases from J, leaving 5 bases between. In DNA form, the CDR3 reads TGTGCCATCAGTGAGGGTCTCTACGAGCAGTACTTC. Translated, it gives CAISEGLYEQYF.

This clone was detected only once. This chain uses TRBV11-3 with TRBJ2-1; D perhaps matches TRBD2 (5 bases). CDR3 size: 13 residues. CDR1 and CDR2 (germline): SGHNT, YENEEA. Trimming shortened V by 0 bases and J by 10 bases, and 10 bases separated the two germline ends. CDR3 residues: CASSLEGGREQFF. For the CDR3, the DNA is TGTGCCAGCAGCTTAGAAGGAGGAAGGGAGCAGTTCTTC.

The chain joins TRBV19 to TRBJ2-3; 11 nucleotides agree with TRBD2. CDR3 length equals 14 residues. Germline V gene lookup returns CDR1 LNHDA and CDR2 SQIVND (reference sequence). V lost 11 bases, J lost 3 bases, and 7 bases stayed unmatched. CDR3 nucleotides: TGTGCCGCAGCGACTAGCGGGGTGACAGATACGCAGTATTTT. It yields the protein CAAATSGVTDTQYF.

J is TRBJ2-7 and V is TRBV4-1, with 10 nucleotides matching TRBD1. The CDR3 length is 17 residues. CDR1 is MGHRA, CDR2 YSYEKL, per germline. J was trimmed by 0 bases and V by 5 bases; bases with no gene match: 10. For the CDR3, the DNA is TGCGCCAGCAGCTACGCAACCGGGACAGGGGACTCCTACGAGCAGTACTTC. This encodes CASSYATGTGDSYEQYF.

The V gene is TRBV28, the J gene TRBJ1-6; D is uncertain. V was pared by 4 bases and J by 8 bases, with 15 bases between. CDR1 MDHEN and CDR2 SYDVKM come from the germline V gene. The CDR3 covers 15 residues. The CDR3 reads CASSSPDRGDSPLHF. The CDR3 DNA reads TGTGCCAGCAGTTCCCCGGACCGAGGAGATTCACCCCTCCACTTT. Variable domain in full (rest from reference TRBV28 and TRBJ1-6): DVKVTQSSRYLVKRTGEKVFLECVQDMDHENMFWYRQDPGLGLRLIYFSYDVKMKEKGDIPEGYSVSREKKERFSLILESASTNQTSMYLCASSSPDRGDSPLHFGNGTRLTVT.

This chain connects TRBV18 to TRBJ1-1; D is ambiguous. V was pared by 4 bases and J by 0 bases, with 9 bases between. The CDR3 loop spans 14 amino acids. Germline CDR1 and CDR2: KGHSH and LQKENI. DNA for the CDR3: TGTGCCAGCTCACACGGGAGTATGAACACTGAAGCTTTCTTT. Its translation is CASSHGSMNTEAFF.

The V call is TRBV28, the J call TRBJ1-5, with D possibly being TRBD1 (6 bases). Trimming pared 7 bases from V and 7 bases from J, leaving 17 bases between. This CDR3 has 14 residues. Per the germline V gene, CDR1 is MDHEN and CDR2 is SYDVKM. The CDR3 DNA reads TGTGCCAGCATCTTAGGGGGGGCAGGACAGCCCCAGCATTTT. It specifies CASILGGAGQPQHF. Drawing the rest from reference TRBV28 and TRBJ1-5, the complete variable domain is DVKVTQSSRYLVKRTGEKVFLECVQDMDHENMFWYRQDPGLGLRLIYFSYDVKMKEKGDIPEGYSVSREKKERFSLILESASTNQTSMYLCASILGGAGQPQHFGDGTRLSIL.

The rearrangement uses TRBV6-1 and TRBJ1-5, with 7 bases fitting TRBD1. Per germline, CDR1 MNHNS and CDR2 SASEGT. The trim removed 3 bases at V and 6 bases at J, leaving 11 bases unmatched. The CDR3 covers 16 residues. The CDR3 DNA is TGTGCCAGCAGTGAGGCGAGGAACAGGGGTGGTCAGCCCCAGCATTTT. It is translated as CASSEARNRGGQPQHF.

A single count supports this clone. The genes are TRBV29-1 and TRBJ2-2; TRBD1 agrees at 11 bases. Germline V gives CDR1 SQVTM, CDR2 ANQGSEA. CDR3 length equals 14 residues. The V and J ends lost 4 bases and 9 bases, in that order; junction bases with no gene match: 7. The CDR3 sequence: CSVGGQGVVRELFF. The CDR3 region has the DNA TGCAGCGTTGGGGGACAGGGGGTCGTAAGGGAGCTGTTTTTT.

The rearrangement joins TRBV5-1 to TRBJ2-5; the match to TRBD2 covers 10 bases. Matching the DNA end better, TRBJ2-7 makes the J call doubtful. Looked up from germline, CDR1 is SGHRS and CDR2 is YFSETQ. The CDR3 contains 15 residues. The CDR3: CASSLVSSGSYEQYF. The CDR3 DNA follows: TGCGCCAGCAGCTTGGTGTCTAGCGGGAGCTACGAGCAGTACTTC.

The CDR3 sequence: CASSGQGNTGELFF. DNA of the CDR3: TGTGCCAGCTCGGGACAGGGGAACACCGGGGAGCTGTTTTTT. V usage is TRBV6-4 and J usage is TRBJ2-2; 9 bases are a match to TRBD1. With 8 bases clipped from V and 1 base from J, the junction kept 2 bases outside the gene matches. The length of the CDR3 is 14 residues. Germline CDR1 MRHNA, CDR2 SNTAGT.

This clone was picked up one time. This rearrangement joins TRBV15 to TRBJ1-5, with 9 bases identical to TRBD1. V shed 1 base and J 6 bases; nucleotides not matched to a gene: 7. Germline CDR1 and CDR2: LNHNV and YYDKDF (reference sequence). This CDR3 contains 16 residues. CDR3 residues: CATSRGVGTGTQPQHF. The CDR3 bases are TGTGCCACCAGCAGAGGAGTAGGGACAGGGACTCAGCCCCAGCATTTT.

The CDR3 nucleotides read TGTGCCAGCAGCGTAGTGGTGGGGCCCAACACTGAAGCTTTCTTT. This sequence encodes CASSVVVGPNTEAFF. The chain uses TRBV9 and TRBJ1-1; D may be TRBD1 (5 bases). This CDR3 has 15 amino acids. With 0 bases removed from V and 2 bases from J, the gap between germline ends came to 11 bases. Per the germline V gene, CDR1 is SGDLS and CDR2 is YYNGEE.